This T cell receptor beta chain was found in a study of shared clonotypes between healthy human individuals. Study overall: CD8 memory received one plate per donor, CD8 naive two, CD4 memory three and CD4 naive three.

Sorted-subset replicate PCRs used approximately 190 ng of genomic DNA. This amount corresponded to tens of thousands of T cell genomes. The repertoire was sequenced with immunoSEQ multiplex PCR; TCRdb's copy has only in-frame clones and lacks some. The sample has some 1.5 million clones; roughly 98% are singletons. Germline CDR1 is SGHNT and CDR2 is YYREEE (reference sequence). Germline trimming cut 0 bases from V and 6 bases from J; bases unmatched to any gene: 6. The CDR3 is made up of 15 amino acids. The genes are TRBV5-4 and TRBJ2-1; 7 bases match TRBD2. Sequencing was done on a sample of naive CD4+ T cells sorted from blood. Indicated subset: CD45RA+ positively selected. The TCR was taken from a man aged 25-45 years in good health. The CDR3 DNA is TGTGCCAGCAGCTTGGGGGGGAGGGCCCTCAATGAGCAGTTCTTC. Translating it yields CASSLGGRALNEQFF.